These T cell receptor beta chains were read from a single sample in a study of monozygotic twins with cystic fibrosis. Repertoires were generated with immunoSEQ multiplex PCR, while TCRdb's copy carries only in-frame clones and drops some. The sample shows approximately 28,000 clones, about 82% of them seen only once. Material for sequencing was blood. The receptor set was obtained from a girl aged 2-9 years with cystic fibrosis. Both conserved end residues are part of each CDR3. The D gene is left open where the match is weak. Clone size is shown for a subset of rows, as once, few, many or a class of expanded clone.

cdr3_aa	cdr3_nt	d_call	cdr3_length	j_call	v_call	clone_size
CSVDISGMNTEAFF	TGCAGCGTTGACATTTCGGGGATGAACACTGAAGCTTTCTTT	-	14	TRBJ1-1	TRBV29-1	few
CASSGEKQNVPTDSEAFF	TGTGCCAGTAGTGGAGAAAAGCAGAACGTACCAACTGATTCTGAAGCTTTCTTT	-	18	TRBJ1-1	TRBV19	-
CASSGAGLYRNEQFF	TGTGCCAGCAGTGGAGCGGGACTCTATAGAAATGAGCAGTTCTTC	TRBD2	15	TRBJ2-1	TRBV28	-
CASSPTTSPNIQYF	TGTGCCAGCAGCCCGACGACTAGTCCGAACATTCAGTACTTC	-	14	TRBJ2-4	TRBV5-4	-
CASSSIAGSADTQYF	TGTGCCAGCAGCTCGATAGCGGGAAGTGCAGATACGCAGTATTTT	TRBD2	15	TRBJ2-3	TRBV7-2	-
CAISEPEYIGSVGYTF	TGTGCCATCAGTGAGCCGGAATATATTGGCAGCGTTGGCTACACCTTC	-	16	TRBJ1-2	TRBV10-3	-
CASSPSLDYGYTF	TGTGCCAGCAGCCCTTCCCTGGACTATGGCTACACCTTC	-	13	TRBJ1-2	TRBV7-9	few
CASSFGILRGTIYF	TGTGCCAGCAGCTTTGGGATTCTAAGAGGGACCATATATTTT	-	14	TRBJ1-3	TRBV5-8	-
CASNSPGQENIQYF	TGTGCCAGCAACTCTCCGGGACAGGAAAACATTCAGTACTTC	TRBD1	14	TRBJ2-4	TRBV19	once
CASSVEGRGSGNTIYF	TGTGCCAGCAGTGTGGAGGGCAGAGGCTCTGGAAACACCATATATTTT	-	16	TRBJ1-3	TRBV2	few
CASSLVAGQLPLSDTQYF	TGTGCCAGCAGTTTAGTAGCAGGGCAGCTTCCCCTCTCAGATACGCAGTATTTT	-	18	TRBJ2-3	TRBV27	-
CASSQARQALYF	TGCGCCAGCAGCCAAGCTAGACAGGCGCTGTACTTC	-	12	TRBJ2-7	TRBV4-1	-
CASRVGTPVPDTQYF	TGTGCCAGCAGAGTCGGGACCCCGGTTCCAGATACGCAGTATTTT	-	15	TRBJ2-3	TRBV7-9	-
CASRSRTGNTEAFF	TGTGCCAGCAGGTCACGGACAGGGAACACTGAAGCTTTCTTT	TRBD1	14	TRBJ1-1	TRBV25-1	once
CATRGTSGIEQYF	TGTGCCACCAGGGGGACTAGCGGAATCGAGCAGTACTTC	TRBD2	13	TRBJ2-7	TRBV15	-
CASSRLTQGSIEQYF	TGCGCCAGCAGCCGCCTAACACAGGGCTCCATCGAGCAGTACTTC	-	15	TRBJ2-7	TRBV4-1	-
CAISDEGHTEAFF	TGTGCCATCTCTGACGAGGGGCACACTGAAGCTTTCTTT	-	13	TRBJ1-1	TRBV10-3	-
CATGYTEAFF	TGTGCCACCGGGTACACTGAAGCTTTCTTT	-	10	TRBJ1-1	TRBV6-1	-
CASSIDRGVGTEAFF	TGTGCCAGTAGTATAGATCGCGGGGTAGGCACTGAAGCTTTCTTT	-	15	TRBJ1-1	TRBV19	-
CASTYCQTQYF	TGTGCCAGCACCTATTGTCAGACCCAGTACTTC	-	11	TRBJ2-5	TRBV21-1	-
CASSVDAPTRTGELFF	TGTGCCAGCAGCGTAGACGCTCCTACAAGGACCGGGGAGCTGTTTTTT	-	16	TRBJ2-2	TRBV9	-
CASSDGSYEQYF	TGTGCCAGCAGTGACGGGTCCTACGAGCAGTACTTC	-	12	TRBJ2-7	TRBV6-1	few
CASRTGTLYNSPLHF	TGTGCCAGCAGAACCGGGACACTCTATAATTCACCCCTCCACTTT	-	15	TRBJ1-6	TRBV6-5	-
CASSGPGNSYEQYF	TGTGCCAGCAGTGGGCCAGGCAACTCCTACGAGCAGTACTTC	-	14	TRBJ2-7	TRBV6-1	-
CASSSTGWGYGYTF	TGTGCCAGCAGTTCGACAGGATGGGGCTATGGCTACACCTTC	-	14	TRBJ1-2	TRBV27	-
CSVERGAEGYTF	TGCAGCGTTGAACGGGGGGCTGAGGGCTACACCTTC	-	12	TRBJ1-2	TRBV29-1	-
CSGGTANTEAFF	TGCAGCGGAGGGACAGCGAACACTGAAGCTTTCTTT	TRBD1	12	TRBJ1-1	TRBV29-1	few
CSVLGNTGELFF	TGCAGCGTTCTAGGGAACACCGGGGAGCTGTTTTTT	-	12	TRBJ2-2	TRBV29-1	-
CASSLRASLTSTDTQYF	TGTGCCAGCAGTTTGCGGGCCTCGCTAACAAGCACAGATACGCAGTATTTT	-	17	TRBJ2-3	TRBV25-1	-
CAWRRRGQGGREPQHF	TGTGCCTGGAGGCGACGGGGCCAAGGGGGAAGGGAGCCCCAGCATTTT	-	16	TRBJ1-5	TRBV30	-